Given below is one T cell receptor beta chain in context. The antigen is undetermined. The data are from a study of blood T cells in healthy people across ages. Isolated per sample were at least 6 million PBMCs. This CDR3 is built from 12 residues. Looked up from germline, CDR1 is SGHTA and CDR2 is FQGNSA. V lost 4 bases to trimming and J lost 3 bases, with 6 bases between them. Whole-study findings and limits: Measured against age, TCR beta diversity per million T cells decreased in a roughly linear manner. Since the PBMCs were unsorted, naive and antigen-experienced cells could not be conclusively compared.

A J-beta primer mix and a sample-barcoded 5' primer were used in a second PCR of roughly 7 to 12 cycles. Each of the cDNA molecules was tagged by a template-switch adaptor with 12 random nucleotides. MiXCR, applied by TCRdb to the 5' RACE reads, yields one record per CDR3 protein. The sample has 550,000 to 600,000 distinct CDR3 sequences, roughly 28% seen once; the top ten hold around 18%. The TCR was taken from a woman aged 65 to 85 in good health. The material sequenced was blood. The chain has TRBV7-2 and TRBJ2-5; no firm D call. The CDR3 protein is CASSSIKETQYF. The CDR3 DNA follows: TGTGCCAGCAGCTCGATCAAAGAGACCCAGTACTTC. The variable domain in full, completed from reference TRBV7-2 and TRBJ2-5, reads GAGVSQSPSNKVTEKGKDVELRCDPISGHTALYWYRQSLGQGLEFLIYFQGNSAPDKSGLPSDRFSAERTGGSVSTLTIQRTQQEDSAVYLCASSSIKETQYFGPGTRLLVL.